Sequencing of this T cell receptor (beta chain) was carried out in a study of T-cell reconstitution after alpha-beta-depleted transplantation in children. The CDR3 length is 14 residues. The V end lost 0 bases, the J end lost 6 bases, and 15 bases lay between the germline ends. CDR1 and CDR2 from the germline V gene are GTSNPN and SVGIG (reference sequence). Unique molecular identifiers were built into the TCRbeta library. MiXCR, run by TCRdb on the PCR reads, gives a single entry per CDR3 protein. The repertoire includes 500,000 or so distinct CDR3 sequences, around a third of them detected once, and more than 2% sits in the top ten.

The sequence came from a human donor who donated a stem cell graft to a child with aplastic anemia. The chain uses TRBV30 and TRBJ2-7; D perhaps matches TRBD1 (6 bases). This material consisted of PBMCs from the stem cell graft donor, taken from the stem cell graft. CDR3 residues: CAWSVSGGMGEQYF. The CDR3 bases are TGTGCCTGGAGTGTATCTGGGGGCATGGGCGAGCAGTACTTC.